Shown below are 28 T cell receptor beta chains from a single sample sequenced in a study of blood T cell repertoires in COVID-19. Profiling relied on immunoSEQ multiplex PCR, and the TCRdb table lists in-frame clones only, not all of them. The profile covers around 78,000 clones, with 88% appearing a single time and roughly 45% taken by the ten largest. Material for sequencing was peripheral blood. These receptors all stem from a human donor in a cohort sampled during active COVID-19.

The rearrangement uses TRBV6-2 or TRBV6-3 and TRBJ2-3; 10 bases fit TRBD2. The CDR3 is 16 amino acids. CDR1 is MNHEY and CDR2 is SVGEGT in the germline V gene. Trimming removed 4 bases from V and 5 bases from J; junction bases left unmatched: 9. The CDR3 DNA is TGTGCCAGCAGTTCCCGACTAGCGGGTTCTGAAGATACGCAGTATTTT. Translating it yields CASSSRLAGSEDTQYF.

V gene TRBV6-2 or TRBV6-3 combines with J gene TRBJ2-2; 7 bases are a match to TRBD2. The CDR3 runs 15 residues. J lost 4 bases, V lost 7 bases, and 9 bases had no gene match. Germline loops: CDR1 MNHEY, CDR2 SVGEGT. CDR3 sequence reads: CASTPGGGRTGELFF. CDR3 DNA sequence: TGTGCCAGCACCCCGGGGGGAGGCCGCACCGGGGAGCTGTTTTTT.

The V call is TRBV30, the J call TRBJ2-5; D possibly corresponds to TRBD2 (5 bases). The germline V gene has CDR1 GTSNPN and CDR2 SVGIG (reference sequence). The CDR3 length is 13 residues. This CDR3 reads CASHAGGRETQYF. As DNA, the CDR3 is TGTGCTTCGCATGCAGGCGGGCGGGAGACCCAGTACTTC.

The rearrangement joins TRBV7-9 to TRBJ1-6; no clear D. The ends were cut back, 5 bases at V and 0 bases at J, with 11 bases in the middle. This CDR3 contains 16 residues. CDR1 is SEHNR and CDR2 is FQNEAQ in the germline V gene (reference sequence). Written as DNA, the CDR3 is TGTGCCAGCAGCCTCCCTGGGAGCTCCTATAATTCACCCCTCCACTTT. Its protein is CASSLPGSSYNSPLHF.

The chain has TRBV5-1 and TRBJ2-5; 10 nucleotides agree with TRBD2. V lost 1 base, J lost 5 bases, and 5 bases stayed unmatched. Germline-derived CDR1 and CDR2 are SGHRS and YFSETQ. This CDR3 comprises 15 residues. The CDR3 DNA sequence: TGCGCCAGCAGCTTGAGCGGGGGGGCCGGGGAGACCCAGTACTTC. Translated: CASSLSGGAGETQYF.

The CDR3 DNA sequence: TGTGCCAGTAGTATGAGGAGGGACAGGGGGACCTCTGGGGCCAACGTCCTGACTTTC. It yields the protein CASSMRRDRGTSGANVLTF. The rearrangement joins TRBV19 to TRBJ2-6, with 11 nucleotides matching TRBD1. In germline, CDR1 is LNHDA, CDR2 SQIVND (reference sequence). Trimming at V came to 3 bases and at J to 0 bases, leaving 7 bases not matched to a gene. The CDR3 extends over 19 amino acids.

This clone was detected only once. The J gene is TRBJ1-5, the V gene TRBV24-1; a possible D gene is TRBD1 (6 bases). Germline-derived CDR1 and CDR2 are KGHDR and SFDVKD. V gave up 3 bases and J gave up 6 bases, with 14 bases separating them. The CDR3 consists of 15 residues. CDR3 sequence reads: CATSDGDTISQPQHF. The CDR3 coding sequence is TGTGCCACCAGTGATGGGGACACTATAAGTCAGCCCCAGCATTTT.

This clone was seen a single time. Other DNA sequences in the sample encode the same CDR3. The chain has TRBV4-2 and TRBJ2-7; 11 positions match TRBD2. The J segment lost 0 bases and the V segment lost 2 bases, leaving 0 bases of the junction unmatched. Germline CDR1 is LGHNA and CDR2 is YNFKEQ. This CDR3 region has 15 residues. The CDR3 protein is CASSQTSGSSYEQYF. CDR3 DNA: TGTGCCAGCAGCCAAACTAGCGGGAGCTCCTACGAGCAGTACTTC.

The rearrangement links TRBV7-6 to TRBJ1-1; 7 nucleotides match TRBD1. After removal of 0 bases from V and 7 bases from J, the junction contained 11 bases not matched to a gene. Germline V gene data show CDR1 as SGHVS and CDR2 as FNYEAQ. The CDR3 loop spans 16 amino acids. The CDR3 nucleotides are TGTGCCAGCAGCTTAGCGGCCGGGACAGCAAGTAGTGAAGCTTTCTTT. Its protein is CASSLAAGTASSEAFF.

The V gene is TRBV12-5, the J gene TRBJ2-3, with 8 nucleotides matching TRBD2. The V and J ends lost 11 bases and 2 bases, in that order; junction bases with no gene match: 24. The CDR3 is 19 amino acids. Per the germline V gene, CDR1 is LGHNT and CDR2 is FRNRAP. The CDR3 loop reads CASGGQDGRAIVDTDTQYF. For the CDR3, the DNA is TGTGCTTCGGGGGGGCAGGACGGGAGGGCAATCGTGGACACAGATACGCAGTATTTT.

The CDR3 DNA reads as TGTGCCAGTAGTTTACAGGGTTCTGAAAAACTGTTTTTT. This codes for CASSLQGSEKLFF. V usage is TRBV19 and J usage is TRBJ1-4; D may be TRBD1 (6 bases). The CDR3 contains 13 residues. Trimming cost V 5 bases and J 7 bases, with 11 bases left between them. From germline, CDR1 is LNHDA and CDR2 SQIVND (reference sequence).

The sample holds one count of this clone. V usage is TRBV6-2 or TRBV6-3 and J usage is TRBJ2-7; 7 bases match TRBD1. J lost 3 bases, V lost 5 bases, and 4 bases had no gene match. Germline assignment: CDR1 MNHEY and CDR2 SVGEGT. CDR3 length equals 13 residues. The CDR3 sequence: CASSHDRDYEQYF. In DNA form, the CDR3 reads TGTGCCAGCAGTCATGACAGGGACTACGAGCAGTACTTC.

The DNA of the CDR3 is TGTGCCAGCAGCAGGAATCCGGGACAGGGAAACTCACCCCTCCACTTT. The encoded protein is CASSRNPGQGNSPLHF. The chain links TRBV7-6 to TRBJ1-6, with 9 bases matching TRBD1. The V gene end was trimmed by 5 bases and the J gene end by 10 bases; junction bases not matched to a gene: 12. This CDR3 region has 16 residues. CDR1 and CDR2 from the germline V gene are SGHVS and FNYEAQ.

The chain joins TRBV5-1 to TRBJ1-2; 7 bases agree with TRBD1. Unmatched junction bases numbered 10, after V lost 0 bases and J lost 5 bases. The length of the CDR3 is 16 residues. Germline V CDR1 and CDR2: SGHRS, YFSETQ. The CDR3 spells CASSLGGTALSYGYTF. The CDR3 bases are TGCGCCAGCAGCTTGGGAGGGACAGCCCTTTCGTATGGCTACACCTTC.

This sequence joins TRBV19 and TRBJ1-5; a possible D gene is TRBD1 (5 bases). The length of the CDR3 is 14 residues. With 6 bases removed from V and 2 bases from J, the gap between germline ends came to 11 bases. Germline lookup yields CDR1 LNHDA and CDR2 SQIVND (reference sequence). CDR3 nucleotides: TGTGCCAGTAGCGTGCAGGGCGGCAATCAGCCCCAGCATTTT. Amino acids: CASSVQGGNQPQHF.

The V call is TRBV6-2 or TRBV6-3, the J call TRBJ2-3; D might be TRBD2 (5 bases). The CDR3 is made up of 14 amino acids. Trimming pared 2 bases from V and 6 bases from J, leaving 12 bases between. CDR1 is MNHEY, CDR2 SVGEGT, per germline. Written as DNA, the CDR3 is TGTGCCAGCAGTTACCATGCGGGTTCGGATACGCAGTATTTT. Residues: CASSYHAGSDTQYF.

The V gene is TRBV6-5, the J gene TRBJ1-2; D is unresolved. Looked up from germline, CDR1 is MNHEY and CDR2 is SVGAGI. The V gene lost 3 bases and the J gene lost 5 bases, with 10 bases spanning the gap. CDR3 length: 13 residues. CDR3 DNA sequence: TGTGCCAGCAGTTATGCGGCGGGGTATGGCTACACCTTC. Its protein product is CASSYAAGYGYTF.

The chain uses TRBV5-4 and TRBJ2-7, with a tentative D call TRBD2 (5 bases). Between the trimmed V and J ends, which lost 1 base and 2 bases, there was a span of 10 bases. The CDR3 length is 14 residues. Germline V gene lookup returns CDR1 SGHNT and CDR2 YYREEE (reference sequence). CDR3: CASSLMGRTYEQYF. The DNA for the CDR3 is TGTGCCAGCAGCTTGATGGGGAGAACCTACGAGCAGTACTTC.

The V and J genes are TRBV11-3 and TRBJ2-5; possible D gene TRBD1, 6 bases. V lost 2 bases to trimming and J lost 7 bases, with 14 bases between them. Per the germline V gene, CDR1 is SGHNT and CDR2 is YENEEA. This CDR3 comprises 14 residues. The CDR3 loop is CASSLTGSTATQYF. CDR3 sequence (DNA): TGTGCCAGCAGCTTAACAGGGAGCACAGCGACCCAGTACTTC. Together with reference TRBV11-3 and TRBJ2-5, the CDR3 gives the full variable domain: EAGVVQSPRYKIIEKKQPVAFWCNPISGHNTLYWYLQNLGQGPELLIRYENEEAVDDSQLPKDRFSAERLKGVDSTLKIQPAELGDSAVYLCASSLTGSTATQYFGPGTRLLVL.

The J gene is TRBJ1-1, the V gene TRBV2; D remains ambiguous. Germline V gene lookup returns CDR1 SNHLY and CDR2 FYNNEI. Trimming left V 7 bases short and J 6 bases short, with 15 bases between. The CDR3 has 13 amino acids. The CDR3 DNA follows: TGTGCCAGCACCCAGGAGGAGTACGCTGAAGCTTTCTTT. Residues: CASTQEEYAEAFF. The whole variable domain, filled in from reference TRBV2 and TRBJ1-1, reads EPEVTQTPSHQVTQMGQEVILRCVPISNHLYFYWYRQILGQKVEFLVSFYNNEISEKSEIFDDQFSVERPDGSNFTLKIRSTKLEDSAMYFCASTQEEYAEAFFGQGTRLTVV.

This clone was seen a handful of times. J is TRBJ2-3 and V is TRBV10-2; tentative D call: TRBD2 (5 bases). The germline CDR1 and CDR2 sequences are WSHSY and SAAADI. V dropped 6 bases and J dropped 0 bases, with 19 bases sitting between them. The CDR3 sequence is 17 residues long. The CDR3 spells CASSPVEAEFSTDTQYF. For the CDR3, the DNA is TGCGCCAGCAGCCCTGTGGAGGCGGAGTTTAGCACAGATACGCAGTATTTT.

The chain uses TRBV6-5 and TRBJ1-2; 10 bases map to TRBD1. The trim removed 0 bases at V and 7 bases at J, leaving 8 bases unmatched. The V gene's germline CDR1 is MNHEY and CDR2 SVGAGI. The CDR3 runs to 16 residues. As DNA, the CDR3 is TGTGCCAGCAGTTACTCCGGATTTGGACAGGGGGTTGGCTACACCTTC. This translates into CASSYSGFGQGVGYTF.

This rearrangement joins TRBV19 to TRBJ1-2; no clear D. V was clipped by 3 bases and J by 3 bases, with 11 bases between them. The CDR3 covers 14 residues. Looked up from germline, CDR1 is LNHDA and CDR2 is SQIVND (reference sequence). As DNA, the CDR3 is TGTGCCAGTAGTATTGTCGGCCAGGACTATGGCTACACCTTC. Residues: CASSIVGQDYGYTF.

The chain combines TRBV7-3 with TRBJ1-1; tentatively, D is TRBD1 (6 bases). The CDR3 sequence is 13 residues long. CDR1 is SGHTA and CDR2 is FQGTGA in the germline V gene. V was clipped by 5 bases and J by 6 bases, with 13 bases between them. The CDR3 region is CASSPQGLAEAFF. Written as DNA, the CDR3 is TGTGCCAGCAGCCCCCAGGGGTTGGCTGAAGCTTTCTTT.

The chain recombines TRBV7-3 with TRBJ2-7, with D perhaps matching TRBD2 (6 bases). Germline V gene lookup returns CDR1 SGHTA and CDR2 FQGTGA. Trimming left V 5 bases short and J 7 bases short, with 9 bases between. This CDR3 has 11 residues. CDR3: CASSPGREQYF. DNA for the CDR3: TGTGCCAGCAGCCCCGGGAGAGAGCAGTACTTC.

The V call is TRBV28, the J call TRBJ2-7; no clear D. Germline loops: CDR1 MDHEN, CDR2 SYDVKM. The germline V and J ends were trimmed by 7 bases and 0 bases, with 13 bases remaining between them. The CDR3 has 14 amino acids. CDR3 bases: TGTGCCAGCATCCTAGGCAGTGGCTCCTACGAGCAGTACTTC. Protein: CASILGSGSYEQYF.

V gene TRBV7-9 combines with J gene TRBJ2-4; TRBD1 matches at 7 bases. Germline V gene data show CDR1 as SEHNR and CDR2 as FQNEAQ (reference sequence). V dropped 1 base and J dropped 0; count of bases not matched to a gene: 3. This CDR3 has 16 amino acids. The CDR3 sequence is CASSLGQGEAKNIQYF. CDR3 bases: TGTGCCAGCAGCTTAGGACAGGGAGAAGCCAAAAACATTCAGTACTTC.

The chain has TRBV30 and TRBJ1-1, with D hard to call. Germline V gene sequence: CDR1 GTSNPN, CDR2 SVGIG (reference sequence). Trimming cost V 2 bases and J 9 bases, with 16 bases left between them. The CDR3 has 13 residues. The CDR3 is CAWSNSGASQAFF. The CDR3 DNA sequence: TGTGCCTGGAGTAACAGTGGTGCAAGTCAAGCTTTCTTT.